Presented here are 7 T cell receptor beta chains from one specimen sequenced in a study of OX40 agonist ivuxolimab in advanced cancers. Using immunoSEQ multiplex PCR, the repertoire was profiled, and TCRdb retains in-frame clones only, with some absent. The sample contains under 80,000 clones, roughly 85% of which appear only once. The source was CD4+ or CD8+ T cells sorted from blood, collected in a trial of the OX40 agonist ivuxolimab. The receptor source for this set is an adult with an advanced solid tumor such as melanoma, head and neck, liver or kidney cancer.

V is TRBV4-2 and J is TRBJ1-5; D uncertain. CDR1 and CDR2 from the germline V gene are LGHNA and YNFKEQ. Trimming cost V 0 bases and J 4 bases, with 4 bases left between them. The CDR3 runs to 13 residues. The CDR3 region is CASSQDQNQPQHF. The DNA of the CDR3 is TGTGCCAGCAGCCAAGATCAGAATCAGCCCCAGCATTTT.

This clone was seen just once. The rearrangement links TRBV6-1 to TRBJ1-2; D is possibly TRBD1 (5 bases). The CDR3 extends over 16 amino acids. CDR1 and CDR2 (germline): MNHNS, SASEGT. Trimming took off 3 bases at V and 4 bases at J, with 18 bases between the two ends. CDR3 in amino acids: CASSDQPAKGSYGYTF. The CDR3 DNA sequence: TGTGCCAGCAGTGACCAGCCGGCCAAGGGGAGCTATGGCTACACCTTC.

The rearrangement joins TRBV5-1 to TRBJ2-3; D remains unclear. V was clipped by 4 bases and J by 7 bases, with 7 bases between them. Germline-derived CDR1 and CDR2 are SGHRS and YFSETQ. The CDR3 extends over 11 amino acids. For the CDR3, the DNA is TGCGCCAGCAGCCAGGACCATACGCAGTATTTT. This encodes CASSQDHTQYF.

This rearrangement joins TRBV6-6 to TRBJ2-7; TRBD1 is a possible D gene (7 bases). Germline V CDR1 and CDR2: MNHNY, SVGAGI (reference sequence). The CDR3 contains 14 residues. V gave up 1 base and J gave up 4 bases, with 11 bases separating them. The CDR3 reads CASSYLTGRYEQYF. CDR3 bases: TGTGCCAGCAGTTACTTGACAGGGAGGTACGAGCAGTACTTC.

The CDR3 protein is CASSFINDQPQHF. CDR3 nucleotides: TGTGCCAGCAGCTTCATCAACGATCAGCCCCAGCATTTT. The chain combines TRBV5-6 with TRBJ1-5; D call uncertain. Germline CDR1 SGHDT, CDR2 YYEEEE. The germline V and J ends were trimmed by 2 bases and 5 bases, with 8 bases remaining between them. The CDR3 covers 13 residues.

The rearrangement joins TRBV18 to TRBJ1-2; possibly TRBD1 for D (5 bases). The V end lost 2 bases, the J end lost 2 bases, and 9 bases lay between the germline ends. The CDR3 consists of 14 residues. CDR1 KGHSH and CDR2 LQKENI come from the germline V gene. The DNA for the CDR3 is TGTGCCAGCTCACCAGGGACGGTGAACTATGGCTACACCTTC. Translation: CASSPGTVNYGYTF.

This clone turned up a few times. The V call is TRBV30, the J call TRBJ2-5; perhaps TRBD2 as D (5 bases). Trimming cost V 0 bases and J 7 bases, with 18 bases left between them. The CDR3 contains 15 residues. CDR1 is GTSNPN, CDR2 SVGIG, per germline (reference sequence). This CDR3 reads CAWSVSVGSGWTQYF. The DNA of the CDR3 is TGTGCCTGGAGTGTATCCGTGGGATCGGGATGGACCCAGTACTTC. The whole variable domain, filled in from reference TRBV30 and TRBJ2-5, reads SQTIHQWPATLVQPVGSPLSLECTVEGTSNPNLYWYRQAAGRGLQLLFYSVGIGQISSEVPQNLSASRPQDRQFILSSKKLLLSDSGFYLCAWSVSVGSGWTQYFGPGTRLLVL.